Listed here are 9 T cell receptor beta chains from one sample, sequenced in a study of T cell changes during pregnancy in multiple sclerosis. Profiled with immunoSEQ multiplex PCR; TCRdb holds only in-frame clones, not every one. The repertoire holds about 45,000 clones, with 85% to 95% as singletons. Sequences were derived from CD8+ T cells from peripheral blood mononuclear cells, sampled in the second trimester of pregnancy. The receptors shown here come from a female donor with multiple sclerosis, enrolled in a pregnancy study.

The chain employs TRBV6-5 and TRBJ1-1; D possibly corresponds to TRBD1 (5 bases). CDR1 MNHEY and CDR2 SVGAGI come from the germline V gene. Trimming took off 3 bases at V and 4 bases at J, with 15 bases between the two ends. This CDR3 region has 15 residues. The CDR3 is CASSYQGGSSTEAFF. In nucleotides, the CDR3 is TGTGCCAGCAGTTATCAGGGAGGTTCGAGCACTGAAGCTTTCTTT.

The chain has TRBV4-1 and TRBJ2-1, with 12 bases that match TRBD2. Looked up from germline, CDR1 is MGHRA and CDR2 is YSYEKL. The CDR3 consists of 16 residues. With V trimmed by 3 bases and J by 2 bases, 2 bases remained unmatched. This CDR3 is CASSHPSGGAYNEQFF. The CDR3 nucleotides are TGCGCCAGCAGCCACCCTAGCGGGGGGGCCTACAATGAGCAGTTCTTC.

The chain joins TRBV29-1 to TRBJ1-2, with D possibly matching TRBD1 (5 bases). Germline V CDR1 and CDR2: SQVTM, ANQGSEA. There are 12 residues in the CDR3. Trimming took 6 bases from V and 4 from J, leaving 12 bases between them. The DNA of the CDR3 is TGCAGCGTCCTGACAGCAGTCTATGGCTACACCTTC. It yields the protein CSVLTAVYGYTF. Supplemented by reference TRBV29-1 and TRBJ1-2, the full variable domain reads SAVISQKPSRDICQRGTSLTIQCQVDSQVTMMFWYRQQPGQSLTLIATANQGSEATYESGFVIDKFPISRPNLTFSTLTVSNMSPEDSSIYLCSVLTAVYGYTFGSGTRLTVV.

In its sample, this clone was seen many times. CDR3 in DNA: TGTGCCAGCAGCGGGCCGGGACACCCGACTGAGGGAAACACCATATATTTT. Protein: CASSGPGHPTEGNTIYF. The rearrangement joins TRBV14 to TRBJ1-3; a weak D match, TRBD1 (6 bases). V lost 5 bases and J 4 bases, leaving 21 bases between the germline ends. The CDR3 spans 17 residues. CDR1 is SGHDN and CDR2 is FVKESK in the germline V gene.

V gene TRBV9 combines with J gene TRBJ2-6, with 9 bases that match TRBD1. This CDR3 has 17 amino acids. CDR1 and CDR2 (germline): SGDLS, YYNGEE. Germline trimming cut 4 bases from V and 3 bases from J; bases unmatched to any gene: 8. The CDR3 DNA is TGTGCCAGCAGCACTCACAGGGGGCGCGGTGGGGCCAACGTCCTGACTTTC. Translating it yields CASSTHRGRGGANVLTF.

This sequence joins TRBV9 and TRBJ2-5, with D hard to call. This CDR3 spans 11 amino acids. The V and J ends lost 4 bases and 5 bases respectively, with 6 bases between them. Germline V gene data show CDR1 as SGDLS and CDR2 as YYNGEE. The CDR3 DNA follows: TGTGCCAGCAGCTCAGCGGAGACCCAGTACTTC. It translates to CASSSAETQYF. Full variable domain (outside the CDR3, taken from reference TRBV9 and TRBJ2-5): DSGVTQTPKHLITATGQRVTLRCSPRSGDLSVYWYQQSLDQGLQFLIQYYNGEERAKGNILERFSAQQFPDLHSELNLSSLELGDSALYFCASSSAETQYFGPGTRLLVL.

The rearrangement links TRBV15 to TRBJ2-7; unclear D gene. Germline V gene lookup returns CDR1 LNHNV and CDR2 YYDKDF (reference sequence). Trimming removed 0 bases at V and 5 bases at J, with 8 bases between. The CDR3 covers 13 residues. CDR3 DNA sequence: TGTGCCACCAGCAGAGATCGCGGCCACGAGCAGTACTTC. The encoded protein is CATSRDRGHEQYF.

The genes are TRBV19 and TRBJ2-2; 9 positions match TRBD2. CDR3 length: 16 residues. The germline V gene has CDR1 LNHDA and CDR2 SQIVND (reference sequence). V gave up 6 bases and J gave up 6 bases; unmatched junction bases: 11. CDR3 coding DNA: TGTGCCAGTAGCCCCCCGCGGGGGGGCTGGGCCGGGGAGCTGTTTTTT. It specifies CASSPPRGGWAGELFF.

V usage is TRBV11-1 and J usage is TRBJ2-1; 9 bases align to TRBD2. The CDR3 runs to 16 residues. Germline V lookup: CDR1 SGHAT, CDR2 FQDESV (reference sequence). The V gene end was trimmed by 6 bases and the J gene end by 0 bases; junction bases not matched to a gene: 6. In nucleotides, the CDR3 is TGTGCCAGCAGTTATAGCGGGGGTAGCTCCTACAATGAGCAGTTCTTC. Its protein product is CASSYSGGSSYNEQFF. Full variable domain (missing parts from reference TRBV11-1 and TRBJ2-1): EAEVAQSPRYKITEKSQAVAFWCDPISGHATLYWYRQILGQGPELLVQFQDESVVDDSQLPKDRFSAERLKGVDSTLKIQPAELGDSAMYLCASSYSGGSSYNEQFFGPGTRLTVL.